Listed below are T cell receptor beta chains from one sample, sequenced in a study of early T cells in non-severe SARS-CoV-2 infection. TCRdb independently ran MiXCR on the 5' RACE reads; one entry per CDR3 protein. The sample yields approximately 64,000 distinct CDR3 sequences, over 4% seen once. The material sequenced was whole blood. The receptor source for this set is an adult who was a healthcare worker with PCR-confirmed SARS-CoV-2 infection or an uninfected control (not recorded which). CDR3s include the opening cysteine and the closing phenylalanine or tryptophan.

j_call v_call cdr3_aa
TRBJ2-5 TRBV20-1 CSARDLSSGSQETQYF
TRBJ2-1 TRBV4-2 CASRPHGTGYLGNEQFF
TRBJ2-7 TRBV20-1 CSAGGGRQGDSYEQYF
TRBJ2-1 TRBV6-5 CASSYSSAPRDEQFF
TRBJ2-3 TRBV6-2/TRBV6-3 CASSDRGRDTQYF
TRBJ1-5 TRBV25-1 CASSADLRQPQHF
TRBJ2-7 TRBV29-1 CSAGWQGSEQYF
TRBJ2-3 TRBV6-5 CASTGRLTGASTDTQYF
TRBJ1-3 TRBV10-3 CAISKGGQSASSGNTIYF
TRBJ1-5 TRBV5-1 CASSLLQGPNQPQHF
TRBJ2-5 TRBV4-2 CASSQEASQRERPTPYGTQYF
TRBJ2-7 TRBV7-2 CASSPSARGGEQYF
TRBJ2-7 TRBV11-2 CASSQGLPYEQYF
TRBJ1-1 TRBV20-1 CSATRELITEAFF
TRBJ2-7 TRBV20-1 CSARVTGTGEQYF
TRBJ1-4 TRBV12-3/TRBV12-4 CASNPGQGEKLFF
TRBJ2-6 TRBV12-3/TRBV12-4 CASSLGGSGANVLTF
TRBJ2-3 TRBV7-3 CASSPISGGARDTQYF
TRBJ1-2 TRBV18 CASSPLSRGNNYGYTF
TRBJ1-5 TRBV7-8 CASSRTDDQPQHF
TRBJ2-3 TRBV6-1 CASTQGRGGVTDTQYF
TRBJ2-2 TRBV3-1 CASSRTEDGELFF
TRBJ2-3 TRBV28 CASSGQTGTDTQYF
TRBJ2-5 TRBV7-2 CASSLAQGLAGGTQYF
TRBJ1-3 TRBV12-3/TRBV12-4 CASRHRTGSGNTIYF
TRBJ2-1 TRBV27 CASRLLAGGHNEQFF
TRBJ1-4 TRBV9 CASSVSGVGEKLFF
TRBJ2-4 TRBV5-1 CASSNTPGAQGNIQYF
TRBJ1-2 TRBV11-2 CASTSNGVRAQGYTF
TRBJ2-1 TRBV5-1 CASSLGTDNNEQFF
TRBJ1-6 TRBV14 CASSQEKGGIGHSPLHF
TRBJ2-1 TRBV6-1 CASRSGDSYNEQFF
TRBJ1-1 TRBV20-1 CSADSTGENTEAFF
TRBJ1-3 TRBV2 CASGRDPGNTIYF
TRBJ2-3 TRBV2 CASRVGASTDTQYF
TRBJ1-1 TRBV20-1 CSARDIRGTEAFF
TRBJ2-5 TRBV20-1 CSASNWGRETQYF
TRBJ1-2 TRBV7-2 CASSSHRQRGYTF
TRBJ1-2 TRBV5-8 CASSLDYGYTF
TRBJ1-6 TRBV5-1 CASSFGTGINSPLHF
TRBJ2-4 TRBV12-3/TRBV12-4 CASSWGQGANIQYF
TRBJ1-2 TRBV29-1 CSVVAQAGGYTF
TRBJ1-2 TRBV11-2 CASSFNRPSKTGIYGYTF
TRBJ2-1 TRBV11-3 CASSLGFLNEQFF
TRBJ2-3 TRBV7-2 CASSPSSGGGSTDTQYF
TRBJ1-2 TRBV10-3 CAISPGQGTYGYTF